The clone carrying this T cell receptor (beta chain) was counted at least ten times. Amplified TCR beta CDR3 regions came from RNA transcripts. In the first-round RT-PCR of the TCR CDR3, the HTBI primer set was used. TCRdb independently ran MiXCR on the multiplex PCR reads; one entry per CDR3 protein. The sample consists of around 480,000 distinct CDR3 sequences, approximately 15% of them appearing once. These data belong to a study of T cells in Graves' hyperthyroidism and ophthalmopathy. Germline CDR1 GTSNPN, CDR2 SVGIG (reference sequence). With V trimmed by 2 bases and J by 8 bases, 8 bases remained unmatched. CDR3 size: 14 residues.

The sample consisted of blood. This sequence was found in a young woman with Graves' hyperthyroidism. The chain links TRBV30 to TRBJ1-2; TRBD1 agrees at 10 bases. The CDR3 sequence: CAWSIRQGATGYTF. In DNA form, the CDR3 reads TGTGCCTGGAGTATAAGACAGGGGGCGACGGGCTACACCTTC.